This TCR beta chain was captured by sequencing in a study of T cells in Graves' hyperthyroidism and ophthalmopathy. This clonotype was recorded only once. TCR beta CDR3 regions were amplified from RNA. When the TCR CDR3 underwent first-round RT-PCR, the HTBI primer set was used. TCRdb independently ran MiXCR on the multiplex PCR reads; one entry per CDR3 protein. Here the sample spans a few hundred thousand distinct CDR3 sequences, 20% to 30% being singletons. The CDR3 is 15 residues long. Per the germline V gene, CDR1 is LNHDA and CDR2 is SQIVND (reference sequence). V was pared by 3 bases and J by 0 bases, with 12 bases between. Disease duration under 2 months; hyperthyroidism patients were aged 18 to 65.

The sequenced sample was blood. This receptor was taken from a man aged 45-65 years with Graves' hyperthyroidism. The chain combines TRBV19 with TRBJ2-7; a weak D match, TRBD2 (5 bases). Here the CDR3 reads CASSMMAGPSYEQYF. The CDR3 coding sequence is TGTGCCAGTAGTATGATGGCGGGTCCCTCCTACGAGCAGTACTTC.